A single sample gave rise to the 27 T cell receptor beta chains below, sequenced in a study of blood T cell repertoires in COVID-19. Sequencing used immunoSEQ multiplex PCR; TCRdb keeps in-frame clones, though not all of them. This sample has hundreds of thousands of clones, with roughly nine tenths found just once. The sequenced sample was peripheral blood. These receptor sequences come from a man aged 35-49 years with acute or convalescent COVID-19.

The chain is built from TRBV4-3 and TRBJ2-4; weak D call: TRBD1 (6 bases). Germline V gene lookup returns CDR1 LGHNA and CDR2 YSLEER. The CDR3 runs to 13 residues. Trimming removed 7 bases at V and 4 bases at J, with 11 bases between. The CDR3, as DNA: TGCGCCAGCAAGGACAGAATGAAAAACATTCAGTACTTC. Residues: CASKDRMKNIQYF.

V and J are TRBV6-4 and TRBJ2-1; tentative D call: TRBD2 (6 bases). Trimming took 4 bases from V and 2 from J, leaving 12 bases between them. Germline lookup yields CDR1 MRHNA and CDR2 SNTAGT. The CDR3 extends over 15 amino acids. In DNA form, the CDR3 reads TGTGCCAGCAGTGCTGAGGGAGGAACCTACAATGAGCAGTTCTTC. Protein sequence: CASSAEGGTYNEQFF.

This clone was counted once. The rearrangement uses TRBV10-3 and TRBJ2-7; 9 nucleotides line up with TRBD1. J was trimmed by 5 bases and V by 5 bases; bases with no gene match: 7. Germline V gene lookup returns CDR1 ENHRY and CDR2 SYGVKD. The CDR3 runs 14 residues. This chain's CDR3 is CAISSRDRDNEQYF. In DNA form, the CDR3 reads TGTGCCATCAGTAGCCGGGACAGGGACAACGAGCAGTACTTC.

The chain uses TRBV27 and TRBJ1-6; 8 bases agree with TRBD1. The CDR3 length is 14 residues. V was pared by 7 bases and J by 6 bases, with 5 bases of the junction left unmatched. The germline gives CDR1 MNHEY, CDR2 SMNVEV (reference sequence). The CDR3 loop is CASIGTGVNSPLHF. Written as DNA, the CDR3 is TGTGCCAGCATCGGGACAGGCGTTAATTCACCCCTCCACTTT.

This sequence joins TRBV19 and TRBJ2-1; 7 bases match TRBD2. V shed 3 bases and J 8 bases; nucleotides not matched to a gene: 7. The CDR3 consists of 14 residues. Germline assignment: CDR1 LNHDA and CDR2 SQIVND (reference sequence). CDR3 sequence (DNA): TGTGCCAGTAGTATGTGGTTGGGAGGGTATGAGCAGTTCTTC. This translates into CASSMWLGGYEQFF.

V usage is TRBV7-6 and J usage is TRBJ2-3, with 7 bases lining up with TRBD2. The CDR3 spans 15 residues. V shed 1 base and J 4 bases; nucleotides not matched to a gene: 5. The germline V gene has CDR1 SGHVS and CDR2 FNYEAQ. The CDR3: CASSLGLARSDTQYF. CDR3 nucleotides: TGTGCCAGCAGCTTAGGACTAGCAAGGTCAGATACGCAGTATTTT.

The J gene is TRBJ1-2, the V gene TRBV7-9; 7 bases fit TRBD1. With V trimmed by 5 bases and J by 6 bases, 9 bases remained unmatched. CDR1 SEHNR and CDR2 FQNEAQ come from the germline V gene (reference sequence). CDR3 size: 14 residues. CDR3 loop: CASSDTRQGHGYTF. The DNA of the CDR3 is TGTGCCAGCAGCGATACCCGACAGGGTCATGGCTACACCTTC. The full variable domain, completed using reference TRBV7-9 and TRBJ1-2, is DTGVSQNPRHKITKRGQNVTFRCDPISEHNRLYWYRQTLGQGPEFLTYFQNEAQLEKSRLLSDRFSAERPKGSFSTLEIQRTEQGDSAMYLCASSDTRQGHGYTFGSGTRLTVV.

The chain joins TRBV7-9 to TRBJ2-5; 8 bases align to TRBD1. The V gene's germline CDR1 is SEHNR and CDR2 FQNEAQ (reference sequence). The CDR3 sequence is 14 residues long. Trimming cost V 6 bases and J 1 base; bases outside gene matches: 4. DNA for the CDR3: TGTGCCAGCAGTGTACAGGGGGTCCAAGAGACCCAGTACTTC. The encoded protein is CASSVQGVQETQYF.

This chain links TRBV14 with TRBJ2-3, with D possibly being TRBD2 (6 bases). Between the trimmed V and J ends, which lost 8 bases and 7 bases, there was a span of 16 bases. Germline V gene sequence: CDR1 SGHDN, CDR2 FVKESK. The CDR3 consists of 13 residues. The CDR3 region is CASRPPGGNTQYF. CDR3 DNA sequence: TGTGCCAGCCGCCCTCCCGGGGGTAATACGCAGTATTTT.

CDR3 DNA sequence: TGTGCCAGCAGTTTGCTAATACGCGAAAAACTGTTTTTT. Amino acid sequence: CASSLLIREKLFF. This rearrangement joins TRBV28 to TRBJ1-4, with D unclear. Germline CDR1 reads MDHEN; CDR2 reads SYDVKM. This CDR3 contains 13 residues. Trimming removed 3 bases at V and 8 bases at J, with 10 bases between.

The V gene is TRBV19, the J gene TRBJ2-7, with D unclear. The CDR3 contains 14 residues. The germline V gene encodes CDR1 LNHDA and CDR2 SQIVND (reference sequence). The V end was cut by 1 base, the J end by 0 bases, with 7 bases between. CDR3 sequence (DNA): TGTGCCAGTAGTATAGCCGGTATCTCCTACGAGCAGTACTTC. It codes for CASSIAGISYEQYF.

The table lists this clone with a few counts. This chain links TRBV3-1 (or the pseudogene TRBV3-2) with TRBJ1-5; 8 bases agree with TRBD1. Looked up from germline, CDR1 is LGHDT and CDR2 is YNNKEL (reference sequence). After removal of 0 bases from V and 6 bases from J, the junction contained 4 bases not matched to a gene. The CDR3 totals 15 residues. The CDR3 reads CASSQDLGTGQPQHF. CDR3 DNA sequence: TGTGCCAGCAGCCAAGATCTCGGGACAGGTCAGCCCCAGCATTTT.

The V and J genes are TRBV5-1 and TRBJ2-1; possibly TRBD2 for D (6 bases). The CDR3 length is 14 residues. Germline V CDR1 and CDR2: SGHRS, YFSETQ. Trimming removed 4 bases at V and 6 bases at J, with 14 bases between. For the CDR3, the DNA is TGCGCCAGCAGCGCCGCAGGGACTTCCAATGAGCAGTTCTTC. Amino acids: CASSAAGTSNEQFF.

The chain has TRBV19 and TRBJ1-2, with D unresolved. The CDR3 has 15 amino acids. The germline CDR1 and CDR2 sequences are LNHDA and SQIVND (reference sequence). V lost 8 bases to trimming and J lost 3 bases, with 19 bases between them. The CDR3 region has the DNA TGTGCCAGTTCAGTCACCGGGAGGATCGACTATGGCTACACCTTC. Translating it yields CASSVTGRIDYGYTF.

The chain couples TRBV5-1 to TRBJ2-5; 8 positions match TRBD2. J lost 5 bases, V lost 3 bases, and 12 bases had no gene match. CDR1 SGHRS and CDR2 YFSETQ come from the germline V gene. CDR3 size: 16 residues. In DNA, the CDR3 is TGCGCCAGCAGCTCGGGCGCCAGCGGGAGTGGGGAGACCCAGTACTTC. Its protein is CASSSGASGSGETQYF.

The gene calls are TRBV6-5 and TRBJ1-4; 7 bases line up with TRBD1. Germline-derived CDR1 and CDR2 are MNHEY and SVGAGI. Germline trimming cut 6 bases from V and 2 bases from J; bases unmatched to any gene: 3. The CDR3 is 14 residues long. The DNA of the CDR3 is TGTGCCAGCAGACAGGGGTGGACTAATGAAAAACTGTTTTTT. This encodes CASRQGWTNEKLFF.

The chain links TRBV9 to TRBJ1-4; tentatively, D is TRBD1 (5 bases). Germline CDR1 SGDLS, CDR2 YYNGEE. The CDR3 length is 16 residues. Trimming removed 3 bases at V and 5 bases at J, with 17 bases between. CDR3 in amino acids: CASSESVGQVNEKLFF. DNA for the CDR3: TGTGCCAGCAGCGAGAGTGTGGGGCAGGTGAATGAAAAACTGTTTTTT.

This chain links TRBV2 with TRBJ1-6; no definite D call. The germline V and J ends were trimmed by 8 bases and 5 bases, with 13 bases remaining between them. This CDR3 contains 14 residues. In germline, CDR1 is SNHLY, CDR2 FYNNEI. The CDR3 sequence: CASSDVGDNSPLHF. CDR3 coding DNA: TGTGCCAGCTCGGACGTGGGAGATAATTCACCCCTCCACTTT.

J is TRBJ1-2 and V is TRBV2, with TRBD1 identical over 7 bases. V lost 4 bases and J lost 7; bases outside the gene matches: 12. Germline assignment: CDR1 SNHLY and CDR2 FYNNEI. The CDR3 spans 15 residues. The CDR3 DNA sequence: TGTGCCAGCAGTGTAAGCGGACAGGAGACAGGTGGCTACACCTTC. Protein: CASSVSGQETGGYTF.

This chain links TRBV7-3 with TRBJ2-1; 8 bases agree with TRBD2. The CDR3 loop spans 15 amino acids. Unmatched junction bases numbered 12, after V lost 5 bases and J lost 9 bases. Germline V gene lookup returns CDR1 SGHTA and CDR2 FQGTGA. In nucleotides, the CDR3 is TGTGCCAGCAGCGAAGCGGGAGTGGGATGGCGTGAGCAGTTCTTC. Translating gives CASSEAGVGWREQFF.

V gene TRBV30 combines with J gene TRBJ2-7; D perhaps matches TRBD1 (5 bases). V lost 0 bases, J lost 12 bases, and 15 bases lay in between. Germline CDR1 and CDR2: GTSNPN and SVGIG (reference sequence). This CDR3 is built from 12 residues. The CDR3 nucleotides are TGTGCCTGGAGTGTACTATCGGCAGGGCTGTACTTC. This translates into CAWSVLSAGLYF.

In this sample, this clone turned up a few times. The chain joins TRBV2 to TRBJ2-3; possibly TRBD1 for D (6 bases). Between the trimmed V and J ends, which lost 8 bases and 0 bases, there was a span of 12 bases. The CDR3 sequence is 14 residues long. Germline lookup yields CDR1 SNHLY and CDR2 FYNNEI. The CDR3 DNA sequence: TGTGCCAGCCAAAACAGGGCTAGCACAGATACGCAGTATTTT. Encoded protein: CASQNRASTDTQYF.

The chain carries TRBV6-5 and TRBJ1-5; possible D gene TRBD1, 5 bases. Per the germline V gene, CDR1 is MNHEY and CDR2 is SVGAGI. The CDR3 consists of 12 residues. The ends were cut back, 8 bases at V and 4 bases at J, with 9 bases in the middle. Here the CDR3 reads CASLGGNQPQHF. In nucleotides, the CDR3 is TGTGCCAGCCTGGGGGGGAATCAGCCCCAGCATTTT.

The chain recombines TRBV2 with TRBJ1-4; 7 bases agree with TRBD1. V shed 7 bases, J shed 8 bases, and the junction held 4 bases outside the gene matches. CDR1 and CDR2 (germline): SNHLY, FYNNEI. The CDR3 consists of 12 residues. CDR3 sequence reads: CASNPTGEKLFF. The CDR3 DNA is TGTGCCAGCAATCCGACAGGGGAAAAACTGTTTTTT.

Note on this clone: Other DNA sequences from this sample encode an identical CDR3 as well. The V and J genes are TRBV18 and TRBJ1-2; possibly TRBD1 for D (5 bases). The CDR3 spans 13 residues. V dropped 5 bases and J dropped 3 bases, with 10 bases sitting between them. Germline V CDR1 and CDR2: KGHSH, LQKENI. The CDR3 nucleotides are TGTGCCAGCTCAACTGGGGGGGACTATGGCTACACCTTC. Translation gives CASSTGGDYGYTF.

This sequence joins TRBV11-3 and TRBJ2-1; TRBD2 matches at 9 bases. Unmatched junction bases numbered 8, after V lost 2 bases and J lost 9 bases. CDR3 size: 15 residues. CDR1 SGHNT and CDR2 YENEEA come from the germline V gene. CDR3 loop: CASSLRGGRAVEQFF. CDR3 coding DNA: TGTGCCAGCAGCTTAAGGGGCGGGAGGGCCGTTGAGCAGTTCTTC.

The J gene is TRBJ2-5, the V gene TRBV6-6; maybe TRBD1 (6 bases). V was shortened by 5 bases and J by 2 bases, with 9 bases between the two germline ends. Per the germline V gene, CDR1 is MNHNY and CDR2 is SVGAGI (reference sequence). The length of the CDR3 is 13 residues. The CDR3 loop is CASSLRGQETQYF. The CDR3 DNA is TGTGCCAGCAGTCTCAGGGGACAAGAGACCCAGTACTTC.